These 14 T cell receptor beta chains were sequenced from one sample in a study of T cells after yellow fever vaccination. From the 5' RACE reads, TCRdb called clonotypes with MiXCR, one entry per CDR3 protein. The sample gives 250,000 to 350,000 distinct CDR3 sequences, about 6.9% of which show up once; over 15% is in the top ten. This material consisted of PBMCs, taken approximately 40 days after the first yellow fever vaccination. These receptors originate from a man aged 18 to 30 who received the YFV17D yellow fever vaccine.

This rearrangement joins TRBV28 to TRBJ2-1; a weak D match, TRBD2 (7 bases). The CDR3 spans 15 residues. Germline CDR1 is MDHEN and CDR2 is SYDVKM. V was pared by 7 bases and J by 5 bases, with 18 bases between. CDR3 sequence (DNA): TGTGCCAGCATAGGGGGGGATTCGAGAAACAATGAGCAGTTCTTC. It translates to CASIGGDSRNNEQFF.

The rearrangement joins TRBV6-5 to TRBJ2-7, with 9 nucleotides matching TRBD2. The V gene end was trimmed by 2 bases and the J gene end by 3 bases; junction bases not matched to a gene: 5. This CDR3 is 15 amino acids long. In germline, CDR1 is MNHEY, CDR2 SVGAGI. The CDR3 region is CASSYVSSGDYEQYV. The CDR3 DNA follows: TGTGCCAGCAGTTACGTGTCTAGCGGGGACTACGAGCAGTACGTC.

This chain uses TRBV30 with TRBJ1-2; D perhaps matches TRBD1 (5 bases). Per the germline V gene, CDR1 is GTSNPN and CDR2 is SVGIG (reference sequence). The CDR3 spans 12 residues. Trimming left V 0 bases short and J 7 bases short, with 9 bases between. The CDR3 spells CAWSVSRAGYTF. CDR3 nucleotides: TGTGCCTGGAGTGTGTCCAGGGCTGGCTACACCTTC. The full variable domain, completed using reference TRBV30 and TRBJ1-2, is SQTIHQWPATLVQPVGSPLSLECTVEGTSNPNLYWYRQAAGRGLQLLFYSVGIGQISSEVPQNLSASRPQDRQFILSSKKLLLSDSGFYLCAWSVSRAGYTFGSGTRLTVV.

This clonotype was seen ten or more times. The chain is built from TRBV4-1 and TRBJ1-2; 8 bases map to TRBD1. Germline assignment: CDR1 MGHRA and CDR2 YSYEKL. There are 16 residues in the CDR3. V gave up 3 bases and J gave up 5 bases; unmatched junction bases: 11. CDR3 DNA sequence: TGCGCCAGCAGCCACGGACAGGGACGTTCTTGGTATGGCTACACCTTC. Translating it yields CASSHGQGRSWYGYTF.

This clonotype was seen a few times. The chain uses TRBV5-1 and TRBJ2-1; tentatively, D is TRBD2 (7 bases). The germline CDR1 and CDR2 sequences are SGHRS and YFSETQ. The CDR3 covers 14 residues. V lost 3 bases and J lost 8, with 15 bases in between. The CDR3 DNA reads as TGCGCCAGCAGCTGGGGGGCCCTAGCGGATGAGCAGTTCTTC. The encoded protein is CASSWGALADEQFF.

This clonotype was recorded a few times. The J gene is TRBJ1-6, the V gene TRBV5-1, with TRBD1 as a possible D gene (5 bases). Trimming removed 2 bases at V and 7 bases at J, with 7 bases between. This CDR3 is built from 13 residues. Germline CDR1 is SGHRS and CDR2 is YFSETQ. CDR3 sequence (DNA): TGCGCCAGCAGCTTAGGGGAAAATTCACCCCTCCACTTT. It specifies CASSLGENSPLHF.

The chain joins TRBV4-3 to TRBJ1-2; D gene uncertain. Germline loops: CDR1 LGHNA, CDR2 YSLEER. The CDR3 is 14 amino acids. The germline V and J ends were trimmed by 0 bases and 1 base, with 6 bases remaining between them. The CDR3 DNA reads TGCGCCAGCAGCCAAGATCAATTTAACTATGGCTACACCTTC. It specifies CASSQDQFNYGYTF.

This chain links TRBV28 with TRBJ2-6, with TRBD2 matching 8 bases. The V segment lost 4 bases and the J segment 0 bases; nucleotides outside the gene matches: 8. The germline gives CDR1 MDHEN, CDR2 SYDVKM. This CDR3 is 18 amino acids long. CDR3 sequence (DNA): TGTGCCAGCAGTTCTCGCGGGGGGCTCCTCTCTGGGGCCAACGTCCTGACTTTC. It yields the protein CASSSRGGLLSGANVLTF.

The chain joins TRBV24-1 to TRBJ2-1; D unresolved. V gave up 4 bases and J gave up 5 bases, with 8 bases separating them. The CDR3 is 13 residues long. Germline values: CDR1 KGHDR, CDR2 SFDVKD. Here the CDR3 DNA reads TGTGCCACCAGTGACCCCAACGACAATGAGCAGTTCTTC. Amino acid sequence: CATSDPNDNEQFF.

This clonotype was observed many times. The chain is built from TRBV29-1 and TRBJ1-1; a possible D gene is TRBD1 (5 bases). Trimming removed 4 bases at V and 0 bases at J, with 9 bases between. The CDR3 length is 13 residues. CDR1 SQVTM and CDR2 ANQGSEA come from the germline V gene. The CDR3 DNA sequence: TGCAGCGTTGCGAAAGGGGTGAACACTGAAGCTTTCTTT. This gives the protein CSVAKGVNTEAFF.

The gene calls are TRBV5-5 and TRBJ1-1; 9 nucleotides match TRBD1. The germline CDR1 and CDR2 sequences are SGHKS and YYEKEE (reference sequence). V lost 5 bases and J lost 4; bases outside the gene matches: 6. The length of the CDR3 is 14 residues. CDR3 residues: CASSSGTGITEAFF. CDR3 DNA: TGTGCCAGCAGTTCCGGGACAGGGATCACTGAAGCTTTCTTT.

The CDR3, as DNA: TGTGCCAGCAGTCCCCGGGACATCGCACACCCGGGGGGCTACACCTTC. This encodes CASSPRDIAHPGGYTF. The chain links TRBV27 to TRBJ1-2; D is perhaps TRBD1 (6 bases). In germline, CDR1 is MNHEY, CDR2 SMNVEV (reference sequence). Trimming took 5 bases from V and 8 from J, leaving 24 bases between them. This CDR3 contains 16 residues.

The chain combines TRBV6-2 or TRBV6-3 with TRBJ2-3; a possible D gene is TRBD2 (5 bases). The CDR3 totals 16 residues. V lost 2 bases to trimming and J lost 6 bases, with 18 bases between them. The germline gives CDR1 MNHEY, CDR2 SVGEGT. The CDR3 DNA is TGTGCCAGCAGTTACCACGGACGGGGAGACTGGGATACGCAGTATTTT. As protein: CASSYHGRGDWDTQYF.

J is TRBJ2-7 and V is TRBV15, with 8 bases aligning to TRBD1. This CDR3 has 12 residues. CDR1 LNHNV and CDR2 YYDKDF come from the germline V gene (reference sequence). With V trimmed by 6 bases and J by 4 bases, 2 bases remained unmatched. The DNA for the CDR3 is TGTGCCACCAGTCGGGACAGGTACGAGCAGTACGTC. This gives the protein CATSRDRYEQYV.